This TCR beta chain was obtained from a study of cytomegalovirus exposure and HLA in healthy donors. The PCR was carried out with 60 Vbeta primers and 13 Jbeta primers. Assay: immunoSEQ multiplex PCR; the TCRdb copy retains only in-frame clones and omits some. In the table there are 95,000 to 110,000 clones, 78% of which are singletons. Germline CDR1 and CDR2: MNHEY and SMNVEV (reference sequence). Trimming shortened V by 4 bases and J by 13 bases, and 14 bases separated the two germline ends. This CDR3 contains 12 residues. J is TRBJ2-1 and V is TRBV27; D gene ambiguous. Sample: PBMCs. This clonotype was obtained from a woman in her 40s in good health and CMV-seronegative. The CDR3 nucleotides are TGTGCCAGCAGTTACTCTCTCCGGGTCCAGTTCTTC. Translated, it gives CASSYSLRVQFF.